The sequence of this T cell receptor (beta chain) was determined in a study of blood T cell repertoires in COVID-19. Study-wide background: Acute-phase and convalescent COVID-19 samples originated in the United States, Italy and Spain. Sample material is recorded as cDNA or gDNA derived from T cells, B-cell-depleted T cells, or PBMCs.

This clone was detected once. Original methodology: Quantification of nucleated cells was approximated via reference gene primer amplification. The protocol was immunoSEQ multiplex PCR, while the TCRdb copy is restricted to in-frame clones and leaves out a portion. V, J and clone size are taken as reported in that table, and D and trimming were inferred from the DNA itself. The sample lists tens of thousands of clones, about 90% occurring once. There are 18 residues in the CDR3. Germline V lookup: CDR1 SNHLY, CDR2 FYNNEI. The trim removed 6 bases at V and 1 base at J, leaving 11 bases unmatched. V usage is TRBV2 and J usage is TRBJ2-6; 8 bases fit TRBD2. The TCR was taken from a man older than 75 in a cohort sampled during active COVID-19. Sequenced: peripheral blood. The DNA for the CDR3 is TGTGCCAGCAGGACTTCCCCGGGAGGGCTTTCTGGGGCCAACGTCCTGACTTTC. This encodes CASRTSPGGLSGANVLTF. Looking up the rest from reference TRBV2 and TRBJ2-6 gives the full variable domain: EPEVTQTPSHQVTQMGQEVILRCVPISNHLYFYWYRQILGQKVEFLVSFYNNEISEKSEIFDDQFSVERPDGSNFTLKIRSTKLEDSAMYFCASRTSPGGLSGANVLTFGAGSRLTVL.